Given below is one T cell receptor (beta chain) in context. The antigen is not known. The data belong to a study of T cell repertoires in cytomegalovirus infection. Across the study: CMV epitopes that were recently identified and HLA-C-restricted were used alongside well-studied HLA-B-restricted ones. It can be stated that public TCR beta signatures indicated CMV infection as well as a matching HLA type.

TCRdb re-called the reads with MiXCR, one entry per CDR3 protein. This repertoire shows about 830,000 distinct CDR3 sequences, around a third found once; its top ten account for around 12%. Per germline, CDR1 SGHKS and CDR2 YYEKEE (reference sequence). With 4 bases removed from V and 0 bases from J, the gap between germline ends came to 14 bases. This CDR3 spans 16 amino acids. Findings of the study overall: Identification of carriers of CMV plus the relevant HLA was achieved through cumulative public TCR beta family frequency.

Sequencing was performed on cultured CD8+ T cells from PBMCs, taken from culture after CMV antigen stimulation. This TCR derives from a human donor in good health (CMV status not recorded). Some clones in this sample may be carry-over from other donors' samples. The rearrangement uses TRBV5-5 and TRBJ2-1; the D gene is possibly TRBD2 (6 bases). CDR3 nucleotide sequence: TGTGCCAGCAGCGTCCGGGACTCGAGCTCCTACAATGAGCAGTTCTTC. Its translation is CASSVRDSSSYNEQFF.